This T cell receptor (beta chain) was recovered during a study of cytomegalovirus exposure and HLA in healthy donors. About this clone: Its antigen is not known. Distinct nucleotide sequences in the sample also encode this CDR3.

Primers included in the PCR were 60 Vbeta and 13 Jbeta primers. The method was immunoSEQ multiplex PCR; TCRdb's version includes in-frame clones alone and lacks a portion of them. Here the sample table reports about 110,000 clones. Study-wide findings and caveats: HLA alleles showed associations with fewer than 20,000 TCR beta sequences in a later analysis, at a 0.05 false discovery rate.

The V segment lost 2 bases and the J segment 2 bases; nucleotides outside the gene matches: 4. The CDR3 runs 14 residues. Germline V gene lookup returns CDR1 GTSNPN and CDR2 SVGIG (reference sequence). The sequence derives from a man under 40 in good health and CMV-seronegative. The sequenced sample consisted of PBMCs. This chain joins TRBV30 and TRBJ2-7; 9 nucleotides agree with TRBD1. The CDR3 coding sequence is TGTGCCTGGAGTACCGGGACAGGGACCTACGAGCAGTACTTC. Translated, it gives CAWSTGTGTYEQYF.